This is a list of T cell receptor beta chains from one sample in a study of T-cell reconstitution after alpha-beta-depleted transplantation in children. Using its own MiXCR run on the PCR reads, TCRdb lists one record per CDR3 protein. Among fewer than 400,000 distinct CDR3 sequences listed, around 20% were seen once. Sequences were derived from PBMCs, mostly from graft donor cells, sampled 180 days after TCRalphabeta/CD19-depleted stem cell transplant. These receptors were obtained from a male patient between 5 and 17 years old who had a stem cell transplant for acute lymphoblastic leukemia, so the T cells may come from the graft donor. CDR3s include the opening cysteine and the closing phenylalanine or tryptophan. D genes are given only for firm matches. Some rows have no size entry. The others give once, few or many, or a class for an expanded clone.

abundance,d_gene,j_gene,v_gene,CDR3nt,CDR3aa
few,TRBD2,TRBJ2-7,TRBV27,TGTGCCAGCAGTTCTGGTAGACTAGCGGGACCCTACGAGCAGTACTTC,CASSSGRLAGPYEQYF
NA,TRBD2,TRBJ2-5,TRBV5-1,TGCGCCAGCAGCTTGGCTATCGGGGGGGAAGAGACCCAGTACTTC,CASSLAIGGEETQYF
few,TRBD2,TRBJ2-3,TRBV18,TGTGCCAGCTCACTCACACTAGCGGGAGTGACAGATACGCAGTATTTT,CASSLTLAGVTDTQYF
NA,NA,TRBJ2-5,TRBV14,TGTGCCAGCAGCCCATTCCGGGGCCAAGAGACCCAGTACTTC,CASSPFRGQETQYF
NA,TRBD1,TRBJ1-5,TRBV4-1,TGCGCCAGCAGCCAAGGAGACAGGGGTAAGAATCAGCCCCAGCATTTT,CASSQGDRGKNQPQHF
NA,TRBD2,TRBJ2-1,TRBV7-2,TGTGCCAGCAGCGTCCTAGCGGGAGGCCCTCCCAATGAGCAGTTCTTC,CASSVLAGGPPNEQFF
NA,NA,TRBJ2-7,TRBV20-1,TGCAGTGCTACTCCGGGACTTCCCCAGGAGCAGTACTTC,CSATPGLPQEQYF
many,TRBD2,TRBJ2-5,TRBV5-1,TGCGCCAGCAGCTTCGGGACTAAAGAGACCCAGTACTTC,CASSFGTKETQYF
many,NA,TRBJ1-1,TRBV5-6,TGTGCCAGCAGCTTGGGGCGTACTGAAGCTTTCTTT,CASSLGRTEAFF
NA,NA,TRBJ2-4,TRBV7-2,TGTGCCAGCAGATCAGGGAGGAGGGCAAACATTCAGTACTTC,CASRSGRRANIQYF
NA,TRBD2,TRBJ2-3,TRBV7-3,TGTGCCAGCAGCCCTTCCGACGCGGGAGGGCCCACAGATACGCAGTATTTT,CASSPSDAGGPTDTQYF
few,TRBD2,TRBJ2-1,TRBV5-6,TGTGCCAGCAGCCCTGTCACTAGCGGGAGGGCAAATGAGCAGTTCTTC,CASSPVTSGRANEQFF
NA,NA,TRBJ1-6,TRBV9,TGTGCCAGCAGCCCCAGGGGCAGCTCGTATTCACCCCTCCACTTT,CASSPRGSSYSPLHF
few,NA,TRBJ1-6,TRBV11-2,TGTGCCAGCAGCTTAGGGGATAATTCACCCCTCCACTTT,CASSLGDNSPLHF
NA,TRBD1,TRBJ1-3,TRBV10-3,TGTGCCATCAGTGAGCGGGGACAGAGAAGCTCTGGAAACACCATATATTTT,CAISERGQRSSGNTIYF
NA,NA,TRBJ1-5,TRBV12-3/TRBV12-4,TGTGCCAGCAACGGACAGTATAGCAATCAGCCCCAGCATTTT,CASNGQYSNQPQHF
many,TRBD2,TRBJ2-7,TRBV4-1,TGCGCCAGCAGCCAAGAAGCGGGAGGGGGCTACGAGCAGTACTTC,CASSQEAGGGYEQYF
NA,NA,TRBJ2-3,TRBV9,TGTGCCAGCAGCGTAGGGGACCGGGGGAGCACAGATACGCAGTATTTT,CASSVGDRGSTDTQYF
few,NA,TRBJ2-7,TRBV10-2,TGCGCCAGCAGTGAGTCTCTGAACTACGAGCAGTACTTC,CASSESLNYEQYF
few,NA,TRBJ2-7,TRBV20-1,TGCAGTGCGACCGGGACTGAGAGTCGTCGCGAGCAGTACTTC,CSATGTESRREQYF
NA,TRBD1,TRBJ2-3,TRBV7-3,TGTGCCAGCAGCATCGCCGGGACAGGGTACCCAGATACGCAGTATTTT,CASSIAGTGYPDTQYF
few,NA,TRBJ1-1,TRBV20-1,TGCAGTGCTATCCCCGTGGGACTTGAAGCTTTCTTT,CSAIPVGLEAFF
NA,NA,TRBJ1-3,TRBV7-2,TGTGCCTCTGGGGGGGGCCCGGGAAACACCATATATTTT,CASGGGPGNTIYF
NA,NA,TRBJ1-1,TRBV6-1,TGTGCCAGCAGCTCGGGACAAGTCATGAACACTGAAGCTTTCTTT,CASSSGQVMNTEAFF
NA,NA,TRBJ2-1,TRBV10-3,TGTGCCATCAGTGAACCCGACTACAATGAGCAGTTCTTC,CAISEPDYNEQFF
few,TRBD2,TRBJ2-7,TRBV5-6,TGTGCCAGCAGCTTGGGCGGGAGTGGCGAGCAGTACTTC,CASSLGGSGEQYF
many,NA,TRBJ1-5,TRBV5-1,TGCGCCAGCAGCCCCGGACAGCCCAATCAGCCCCAGCATTTT,CASSPGQPNQPQHF
few,NA,TRBJ2-3,TRBV24-1,TGTGCCACCAGTGATTTGAGTAGCCTGGCAGATACGCAGTATTTT,CATSDLSSLADTQYF
NA,NA,TRBJ2-5,TRBV20-1,TGCAGTGCTAGCGGGAGATGGGAGACCCAGTACTTC,CSASGRWETQYF
few,NA,TRBJ1-3,TRBV20-1,TGCAGTGCTATCCGCACAGCTTTCTCTGGAAACACCATATATTTT,CSAIRTAFSGNTIYF
NA,NA,TRBJ2-1,TRBV18,TGTGCCAGCTCATCGCTTCCCATGAGCTCCTACAATGAGCAGTTCTTC,CASSSLPMSSYNEQFF
NA,TRBD1,TRBJ2-7,TRBV5-1,TGCGCCAGCAGCCACATGACAGGGAGCCGCCCTGACGAGCAGTACTTC,CASSHMTGSRPDEQYF
many,NA,TRBJ1-1,TRBV11-2,TGTGCCAGCAGCTTACACAGGAACACTGAAGCTTTCTTT,CASSLHRNTEAFF
NA,TRBD2,TRBJ2-1,TRBV5-1,TGCGCCAGCAGCTTGGGACTAGCGGGAGGGCCGGGGTCCTACAATGAGCAGTTCTTC,CASSLGLAGGPGSYNEQFF
NA,TRBD2,TRBJ2-2,TRBV28,TGTGCCAGCAGTCTGTCGACTAGCGGCAACCGGGAGCTGTTTTTT,CASSLSTSGNRELFF
few,NA,TRBJ1-1,TRBV12-3/TRBV12-4,TGTGCCAGCAGTTTTATCCCCGGCCAAGGAGCTTTCTTT,CASSFIPGQGAFF
NA,NA,TRBJ2-1,TRBV5-1,TGCGCCAGCAGCTATTGGAATGAGCAGTTCTTC,CASSYWNEQFF
few,NA,TRBJ1-1,TRBV28,TGTGCCAGCAGTTTATGGGAAGCGGCCCGGGGGGGGAGTCGGTACTTT,CASSLWEAARGGSRYF
few,NA,TRBJ2-5,TRBV29-1,TGCAGCGTGGCTAGTTACGGCCGAAAAGAGACCCAGTACTTC,CSVASYGRKETQYF
NA,NA,TRBJ2-3,TRBV12-3/TRBV12-4,TGTGCCAGCAGTTTTCGTAGGGCCGTTTTAGGAAAAGGCACAGATACGCAGTATTTT,CASSFRRAVLGKGTDTQYF
few,TRBD1,TRBJ1-1,TRBV10-2,TGCGCCAGCCTAAAAGGACAGGGGAACACTGAAGCTTTCTTT,CASLKGQGNTEAFF
NA,TRBD1,TRBJ2-5,TRBV18,TGTGCCAGCTCACCGGGACAGGGTATGGAGACCCAGTACTTC,CASSPGQGMETQYF
NA,TRBD1,TRBJ2-1,TRBV5-1,TGCGCCAGCAGCCTTCCTAAACCGGGACAGGTCAATGAGCAGTTCTTC,CASSLPKPGQVNEQFF
NA,TRBD2,TRBJ2-2,TRBV4-1,TGCGCCAGCAGCCCGCGGGAGGGCGGGGAGCTGTTTTTT,CASSPREGGELFF
NA,NA,TRBJ2-7,TRBV7-6,TGTGCCAGCAGCTTAGGACGTATTGGGACCTACGAGCAGTACTTC,CASSLGRIGTYEQYF
NA,NA,TRBJ1-1,TRBV27,TGTGCCAGCAGTGGGTGGTGGGAGGGCCACACTGAAGCTTTCTTT,CASSGWWEGHTEAFF
NA,NA,TRBJ1-1,TRBV7-3,TGTGCCAGCAGCTTGTTCCGGGACACAGGAGCGCCAGCTTTCTTT,CASSLFRDTGAPAFF
few,TRBD1,TRBJ2-5,TRBV5-1,TGCGCCAGCAGCTCCTACAGGGGTCGGGAAGAGACCCAGTACTTC,CASSSYRGREETQYF